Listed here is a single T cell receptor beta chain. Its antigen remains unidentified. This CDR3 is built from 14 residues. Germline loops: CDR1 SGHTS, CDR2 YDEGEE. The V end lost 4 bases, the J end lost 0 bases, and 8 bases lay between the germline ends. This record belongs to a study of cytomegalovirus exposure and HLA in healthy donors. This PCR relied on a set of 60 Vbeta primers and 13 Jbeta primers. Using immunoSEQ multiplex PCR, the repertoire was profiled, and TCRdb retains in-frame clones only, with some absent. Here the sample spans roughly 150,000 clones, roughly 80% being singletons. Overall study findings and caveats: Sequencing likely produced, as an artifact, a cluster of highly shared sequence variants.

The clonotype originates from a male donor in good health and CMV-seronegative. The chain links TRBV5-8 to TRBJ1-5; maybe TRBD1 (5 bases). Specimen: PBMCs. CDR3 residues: CASSPDSSNQPQHF. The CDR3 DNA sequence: TGTGCCAGCAGCCCCGACAGTAGCAATCAGCCCCAGCATTTT. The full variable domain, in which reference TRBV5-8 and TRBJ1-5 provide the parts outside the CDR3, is EAGVTQSPTHLIKTRGQQATLRCSPISGHTSVYWYQQALGLGLQFLLWYDEGEERNRGNFPPRFSGRQFPNYSSELNVNALELEDSALYLCASSPDSSNQPQHFGDGTRLSIL.